A selection of T cell receptor beta chains follows, all from one sample in a study of Ad26.COV2.S vaccination and SARS-CoV-2 variants. Using immunoSEQ multiplex PCR, the repertoire was profiled, and TCRdb retains in-frame clones only, with some absent. The table lists hundreds of thousands of clones, around 87% of them singletons. The sequencing here drew on peripheral blood, taken in a trial of Ad26.COV2.S vaccine versus placebo. These receptors all come from a person aged 18-60 years who received the Ad26.COV2.S COVID-19 vaccine or a placebo. Each CDR3 is given with its conserved first and last residue. A D gene is named only where the DNA matches it firmly. Expanded clones are given a class, and other clones once, few, many or no size at all.

D: TRBD2; V: TRBV19; size: .; J: TRBJ2-5; CDR3: CASSIEYFSGGPQETQYF; DNA: TGTGCCAGTAGTATAGAATATTTCAGCGGGGGGCCCCAAGAGACCCAGTACTTC
D: TRBD1; V: TRBV15; size: .; J: TRBJ1-1; CDR3: CATSRDRGSTEAFF; DNA: TGTGCCACCAGCAGGGACAGGGGAAGCACTGAAGCTTTCTTT
D: .; V: TRBV27; size: .; J: TRBJ1-2; CDR3: CAASAHGNYGYTF; DNA: TGTGCCGCCTCGGCCCACGGTAACTATGGCTACACCTTC
D: TRBD1; V: TRBV13; size: .; J: TRBJ2-1; CDR3: CASSQDRSGLFF; DNA: TGTGCCAGCAGCCAGGACAGGTCAGGTCTGTTCTTC
D: TRBD1; V: TRBV7-8; size: .; J: TRBJ2-2; CDR3: CASSETGLGGELFF; DNA: TGTGCCAGCAGCGAGACAGGGTTAGGCGGGGAGCTGTTTTTT
D: .; V: TRBV29-1; size: .; J: TRBJ1-1; CDR3: CSVGGGTEAFF; DNA: TGCAGCGTCGGGGGGGGGACTGAAGCTTTCTTT
D: .; V: TRBV5-1; size: .; J: TRBJ2-1; CDR3: CASSLTDEQFF; DNA: TGCGCCAGCAGCTTGACGGATGAGCAGTTCTTC
D: TRBD2; V: TRBV3-1/TRBV3-2; size: .; J: TRBJ2-7; CDR3: CASSQEVLAASYEQYF; DNA: TGTGCCAGCAGCCAAGAAGTACTAGCGGCCTCCTACGAGCAGTACTTC
D: .; V: TRBV27; size: few; J: TRBJ1-2; CDR3: CASSLLAGADGYTF; DNA: TGTGCCAGCAGTTTACTCGCAGGGGCGGATGGCTACACCTTC
D: .; V: TRBV7-8; size: .; J: TRBJ1-5; CDR3: CASSSDRNYQPQHF; DNA: TGTGCCAGCAGCTCCGACCGAAATTATCAGCCCCAGCATTTT
D: .; V: TRBV30; size: .; J: TRBJ2-5; CDR3: CAWSRGARGETQYF; DNA: TGTGCCTGGAGCCGGGGGGCGAGGGGAGAGACCCAGTACTTC
D: TRBD2; V: TRBV7-2; size: .; J: TRBJ2-5; CDR3: CASSLGSGGETQYF; DNA: TGTGCCAGCAGCTTGGGTAGCGGGGGGGAGACCCAGTACTTC
D: .; V: TRBV9; size: .; J: TRBJ2-3; CDR3: CASSVGGPRDTQYF; DNA: TGTGCCAGCAGCGTAGGAGGACCGCGGGATACGCAGTATTTT
D: TRBD2; V: TRBV13; size: .; J: TRBJ2-1; CDR3: CASSLKNVRGGHNEQFF; DNA: TGTGCCAGCAGCTTAAAAAACGTGCGGGGGGGTCACAATGAGCAGTTCTTC
D: .; V: TRBV5-1; size: .; J: TRBJ1-1; CDR3: CASSLGSLPSPAFF; DNA: TGCGCCAGCAGCTTGGGTAGCCTCCCGTCTCCAGCTTTCTTT
D: TRBD2; V: TRBV7-6; size: .; J: TRBJ2-3; CDR3: CASSFPLAGGKTSTDTQYF; DNA: TGTGCCAGCAGCTTTCCCCTAGCGGGGGGGAAAACTAGCACAGATACGCAGTATTTT
D: .; V: TRBV10-3; size: .; J: TRBJ1-1; CDR3: CAISARGTEAFF; DNA: TGTGCCATCAGTGCCCGGGGAACTGAAGCTTTCTTT
D: .; V: TRBV2; size: few; J: TRBJ1-5; CDR3: CASSVDRDGDNQPQHF; DNA: TGTGCCAGCAGTGTAGACCGGGACGGTGACAATCAGCCCCAGCATTTT
D: .; V: TRBV6-5; size: .; J: TRBJ2-3; CDR3: CASAPGTTDTQYF; DNA: TGTGCCAGCGCTCCCGGGACGACAGATACGCAGTATTTT
D: .; V: TRBV30; size: .; J: TRBJ1-1; CDR3: CAWSPRGGLGAFF; DNA: TGTGCCTGGAGTCCTCGAGGAGGCCTTGGAGCTTTCTTT
D: .; V: TRBV6-2/TRBV6-3; size: once; J: TRBJ1-1; CDR3: CASSLGETEAFF; DNA: TGTGCCAGCAGCCTCGGGGAAACTGAAGCTTTCTTT
D: TRBD2; V: TRBV5-1; size: few; J: TRBJ2-7; CDR3: CASSPGTSGRYEQYF; DNA: TGCGCCAGCAGCCCCGGGACTAGCGGACGATACGAGCAGTACTTC
D: .; V: TRBV7-2; size: .; J: TRBJ2-7; CDR3: CASSIETAGYEQYF; DNA: TGTGCCAGCAGCATTGAGACAGCGGGCTACGAGCAGTACTTC
D: .; V: TRBV5-1; size: .; J: TRBJ2-4; CDR3: CASSPLGTSRPENIQYF; DNA: TGCGCCAGCAGCCCTCTCGGGACATCCAGACCTGAAAACATTCAGTACTTC
D: TRBD1; V: TRBV14; size: .; J: TRBJ2-2; CDR3: CASSHRDRGTGELFF; DNA: TGTGCCAGCAGCCATCGTGACAGGGGAACCGGGGAGCTGTTTTTT
D: .; V: TRBV29-1; size: .; J: TRBJ1-1; CDR3: CSVAGRQITEAFF; DNA: TGCAGCGTTGCTGGTCGTCAGATCACTGAAGCTTTCTTT
D: .; V: TRBV9; size: .; J: TRBJ1-3; CDR3: CASSYSTSVAGNTIYF; DNA: TGTGCCAGCAGCTACTCTACTTCGGTTGCGGGAAACACCATATATTTT
D: TRBD1; V: TRBV10-2; size: .; J: TRBJ1-2; CDR3: CASSEGQGRYGYTF; DNA: TGCGCCAGCAGTGAGGGACAGGGAAGGTATGGCTACACCTTC
D: TRBD1; V: TRBV6-2/TRBV6-3; size: .; J: TRBJ1-3; CDR3: CASSYSIGTASGNTIYF; DNA: TGTGCCAGCAGTTACTCTATCGGGACAGCCTCTGGAAACACCATATATTTT
D: .; V: TRBV30; size: .; J: TRBJ1-2; CDR3: CAWSVELVYGYTF; DNA: TGTGCCTGGAGTGTTGAACTGGTCTATGGCTACACCTTC
D: TRBD1; V: TRBV10-1; size: .; J: TRBJ2-2; CDR3: CASSKGTGENTGELFF; DNA: TGCGCCAGCAGTAAAGGGACAGGAGAGAACACCGGGGAGCTGTTTTTT
D: .; V: TRBV24-1; size: few; J: TRBJ2-3; CDR3: CATRGPGADTQYF; DNA: TGTGCCACCAGAGGTCCTGGGGCAGATACGCAGTATTTT
D: TRBD1; V: TRBV7-9; size: .; J: TRBJ2-5; CDR3: CASSSRTPRGTALQETQYF; DNA: TGTGCCAGCAGCTCCCGGACGCCTCGAGGGACAGCCCTACAAGAGACCCAGTACTTC
D: TRBD1; V: TRBV19; size: .; J: TRBJ2-4; CDR3: CASSFSAGGQGIQYF; DNA: TGTGCCAGTTCATTCTCAGCAGGGGGCCAGGGCATTCAGTACTTC
D: .; V: TRBV9; size: .; J: TRBJ1-4; CDR3: CASSVVPDRELFF; DNA: TGTGCCAGCAGCGTAGTGCCTGACAGAGAACTGTTTTTT
D: TRBD2; V: TRBV5-1; size: .; J: TRBJ2-3; CDR3: CASSLSLAGARTDTQYF; DNA: TGCGCCAGCAGCTTGAGCCTAGCGGGGGCTCGCACAGATACGCAGTATTTT
D: .; V: TRBV19; size: once; J: TRBJ2-5; CDR3: CASSIGSQETQYF; DNA: TGTGCCAGTAGTATCGGCAGCCAAGAGACCCAGTACTTC
D: .; V: TRBV6-6; size: .; J: TRBJ2-5; CDR3: CASWVGGSNETQYF; DNA: TGTGCCAGCTGGGTAGGGGGGTCCAACGAGACCCAGTACTTC
D: .; V: TRBV13; size: once; J: TRBJ2-6; CDR3: CASSPGPHISGANVLTF; DNA: TGTGCCAGCAGCCCGGGACCTCATATCTCTGGGGCCAACGTCCTGACTTTC
D: TRBD1; V: TRBV6-1; size: .; J: TRBJ1-1; CDR3: CASSGRDRGWWGTEAFF; DNA: TGTGCCAGCAGTGGAAGGGACAGGGGATGGTGGGGCACTGAAGCTTTCTTT
D: TRBD1; V: TRBV11-2; size: .; J: TRBJ1-1; CDR3: CASSDTYRGQGNTEAFF; DNA: TGTGCCAGCAGCGATACCTACAGGGGGCAAGGGAACACTGAAGCTTTCTTT
D: .; V: TRBV5-1; size: .; J: TRBJ1-2; CDR3: CASSTKGETGGYTF; DNA: TGCGCCAGCAGCACGAAGGGGGAAACGGGTGGCTACACCTTC
D: TRBD2; V: TRBV19; size: .; J: TRBJ2-1; CDR3: CASSSPSGYSYNEQFF; DNA: TGTGCCAGTAGTTCCCCTAGCGGATACTCCTACAATGAGCAGTTCTTC
D: TRBD1; V: TRBV14; size: .; J: TRBJ1-2; CDR3: CASSLGQGAGYGYTF; DNA: TGTGCCAGCAGCCTCGGACAGGGGGCGGGCTATGGCTACACCTTC
D: TRBD1; V: TRBV7-2; size: .; J: TRBJ2-5; CDR3: CASSFYRGQGETQYF; DNA: TGTGCCAGCAGCTTTTACAGGGGTCAGGGAGAGACCCAGTACTTC
D: .; V: TRBV7-8; size: .; J: TRBJ1-6; CDR3: CASSLDLGAVNNSPLHF; DNA: TGTGCCAGCAGCTTAGATCTGGGGGCGGTGAATAATTCACCCCTCCACTTT
D: .; V: TRBV6-5; size: few; J: TRBJ1-3; CDR3: CASRDSSGLGNTIYF; DNA: TGTGCCAGCAGAGACTCGAGCGGGCTGGGAAACACCATATATTTT
D: .; V: TRBV9; size: .; J: TRBJ1-1; CDR3: CASSTGPEGNTEAFF; DNA: TGTGCCAGCAGCACCGGCCCTGAGGGCAACACTGAAGCTTTCTTT
D: .; V: TRBV7-9; size: .; J: TRBJ1-1; CDR3: CASSPIVLGTEAFF; DNA: TGTGCCAGCAGTCCAATTGTCCTGGGAACTGAAGCTTTCTTT
D: .; V: TRBV5-5; size: .; J: TRBJ2-7; CDR3: CASSLVLYEQYF; DNA: TGTGCCAGCAGCTTGGTTCTCTACGAGCAGTACTTC
D: TRBD1; V: TRBV19; size: few; J: TRBJ1-2; CDR3: CASSRQGARNYGYTF; DNA: TGTGCCAGTAGTAGACAGGGGGCGCGGAACTATGGCTACACCTTC
D: .; V: TRBV7-2; size: .; J: TRBJ2-7; CDR3: CASSLGGVYEQYF; DNA: TGTGCCAGCAGCTTAGGGGGTGTCTACGAGCAGTACTTC
D: .; V: TRBV28; size: .; J: TRBJ2-7; CDR3: CASSALPGTGQYF; DNA: TGTGCCAGCAGTGCACTCCCCGGGACTGGGCAGTACTTC
D: .; V: TRBV6-5; size: .; J: TRBJ1-1; CDR3: CASSYSEQNTEAFF; DNA: TGTGCCAGCAGTTACTCGGAACAGAACACTGAAGCTTTCTTT